Each of the 31 T cell receptor beta chains below was sequenced from the same sample in a study of T cells in Graves' hyperthyroidism and ophthalmopathy. Amplified TCR beta CDR3 regions derived from RNA transcripts. Initially, a first-round RT-PCR of the TCR CDR3 employed the HTBI primer set. From the multiplex PCR reads, TCRdb called clonotypes with MiXCR, one entry per CDR3 protein. The profile shows approximately 600,000 distinct CDR3 sequences, over 11% of them singletons. The sample consisted of blood. All receptors derive from a woman between 25 and 40 years old with Graves' hyperthyroidism that later progressed to Graves' ophthalmopathy.

This clonotype was seen repeatedly, ten times or more. V and J are TRBV18 and TRBJ1-1; TRBD1 agrees at 7 bases. Trimming at V came to 5 bases and at J to 12 bases, leaving 12 bases not matched to a gene. Per the germline V gene, CDR1 is KGHSH and CDR2 is LQKENI. The CDR3 is 13 amino acids. The CDR3 protein is CASSIGQASPPFF. CDR3 coding DNA: TGTGCCAGCTCAATCGGACAGGCCTCTCCCCCTTTCTTT.

This clonotype occurred a few times. Relative to the germline gene, one junction end is altered; a read error may explain this. V usage is TRBV7-7 and J usage is TRBJ2-7, with no clear D. The CDR3 runs 13 residues. Germline-derived CDR1 and CDR2 are SSHAT and FNYEAQ (reference sequence). The CDR3 is CASSLNQMGEQYF. The CDR3 nucleotides read TGTGCTAGCAGCTTAAATCAGATGGGGGAGCAGTACTTC. The full variable domain, its missing parts supplied by reference TRBV7-7 and TRBJ2-7, is GAGVSQSPRYKVTKRGQDVTLRCDPISSHATLYWYQQALGQGPEFLTYFNYEAQPDKSGLPSDRFSAERPEGSISTLTIQRTEQRDSAMYRCASSLNQMGEQYFGPGTRLTVT.

The rearrangement uses TRBV28 and TRBJ2-5, with 7 positions matching TRBD2. The length of the CDR3 is 15 residues. V was pared by 5 bases and J by 4 bases, with 10 bases of the junction left unmatched. Germline CDR1 MDHEN, CDR2 SYDVKM. The CDR3 DNA reads as TGTGCCAGCAGTACCCTCCCCTTAGCGGGAGAGACCCAGTACTTC. Residues: CASSTLPLAGETQYF.

At least ten counts were recorded for this clonotype. The genes are TRBV19 and TRBJ1-1; tentative D call: TRBD1 (5 bases). Germline-derived CDR1 and CDR2 are LNHDA and SQIVND (reference sequence). The CDR3 covers 15 residues. V lost 11 bases to trimming and J lost 1 base, with 20 bases between them. Here the CDR3 DNA reads TGTGCCGCACTCCCGGGGGAGGGAGGGAACACTGAAGCTTTCTTT. This gives the protein CAALPGEGGNTEAFF.

This clonotype showed up many times. This chain joins TRBV19 and TRBJ1-5; D uncertain. With 7 bases removed from V and 0 bases from J, the gap between germline ends came to 16 bases. CDR1 is LNHDA and CDR2 is SQIVND in the germline V gene (reference sequence). The CDR3 runs 16 residues. The CDR3 protein is CASNPYSPDSNQPQHF. The CDR3 nucleotides read TGTGCCAGTAACCCCTACTCACCTGATAGCAATCAGCCCCAGCATTTT.

In its sample, this clonotype was seen many times. This chain uses TRBV12-3 or TRBV12-4 with TRBJ2-1; D is uncertain. The CDR3 consists of 15 residues. V was cut by 3 bases and J by 3 bases, with 12 bases left in between. CDR3 residues: CASSFLELVYNEQFF. The CDR3 bases are TGTGCCAGCAGTTTCCTCGAGCTCGTCTACAATGAGCAGTTCTTC.

With regard to this clonotype: The CDR3 does not close with the conserved phenylalanine or tryptophan, likely indicating a read error. This chain's CDR3 is CASSEIVVNEQFL. CDR3 nucleotides: TGTGCCAGCAGCGAGATAGTCGTGAATGAGCAGTTCCTC. The chain is built from TRBV11-3 and TRBJ2-1; no clear D gene. This CDR3 is 13 amino acids long. The ends were cut back, 5 bases at V and 7 bases at J, with 12 bases in the middle. The germline V gene has CDR1 SGHNT and CDR2 YENEEA.

In this sample, this clonotype turned up many times. The chain couples TRBV19 to TRBJ2-7; 9 bases match TRBD1. Germline CDR1 is LNHDA and CDR2 is SQIVND (reference sequence). The CDR3 is 15 amino acids. Losses at the gene ends were 3 bases for V and 1 base for J; bases not matched to a gene: 4. The CDR3 region is CASSMGQGRSYEQYF. CDR3 DNA: TGTGCCAGTAGTATGGGACAGGGACGATCCTACGAGCAGTACTTC.

This clonotype was observed a few times. The chain is built from TRBV19 and TRBJ2-1; D is undetermined. Deletions cut 10 bases from V and 10 bases from J, with 11 bases between. The germline V gene has CDR1 LNHDA and CDR2 SQIVND (reference sequence). CDR3 size: 10 residues. CDR3 nucleotides: TGTGCCACCTCCACCGGAGAGCAGTTCTTC. It codes for CATSTGEQFF.

The chain recombines TRBV9 with TRBJ2-5, with D perhaps matching TRBD2 (7 bases). The CDR3 contains 15 residues. The germline V and J ends were trimmed by 3 bases and 4 bases, with 16 bases remaining between them. CDR1 is SGDLS, CDR2 YYNGEE, per germline. CDR3 nucleotides: TGTGCCAGCAGCGAGGGGTGGGGGGGCCGAGAGACCCAGTACTTC. Translation: CASSEGWGGRETQYF.

V gene TRBV30 combines with J gene TRBJ2-7; TRBD2 is a possible D gene (6 bases). CDR1 is GTSNPN, CDR2 SVGIG, per germline (reference sequence). V lost 3 bases and J 0 bases, leaving 12 bases between the germline ends. This CDR3 contains 14 residues. CDR3 protein: CAWRGLAASYEQYF. The DNA of the CDR3 is TGTGCCTGGAGAGGGTTAGCGGCCTCCTACGAGCAGTACTTC.

This clonotype showed up just a few times. This sequence joins TRBV18 and TRBJ1-1; D is uncertain. Germline CDR1 KGHSH, CDR2 LQKENI. There are 14 residues in the CDR3. Trimming shortened V by 2 bases and J by 8 bases, and 15 bases separated the two germline ends. The CDR3 DNA is TGTGCCAGCTCACCATACGCTCGAGAGGCCGAAGCTTTCTTT. It codes for CASSPYAREAEAFF.

This clonotype was found a few times. The CDR3: CASTRDGSSTDTQYF. In nucleotides, the CDR3 is TGTGCCAGCACTAGGGACGGTTCTAGCACAGATACGCAGTATTTT. This chain connects TRBV6-1 to TRBJ2-3, with D possibly being TRBD1 or TRBD2 (5 bases each). Germline V gene data show CDR1 as MNHNS and CDR2 as SASEGT. The length of the CDR3 is 15 residues. V lost 7 bases to trimming and J lost 0 bases, with 14 bases between them.

Many counts were recorded for this clonotype. The chain joins TRBV7-9 to TRBJ1-1, with a tentative D call TRBD1 (5 bases). Per the germline V gene, CDR1 is SEHNR and CDR2 is FQNEAQ (reference sequence). Trimming took off 4 bases at V and 3 bases at J, with 18 bases between the two ends. This CDR3 contains 16 residues. CDR3 sequence (DNA): TGTGCCAGCAGCTCCCCTCGGGACGTCAGGCACACTGAAGCTTTCTTT. This sequence encodes CASSSPRDVRHTEAFF. Using reference TRBV7-9 and TRBJ1-1 for the parts outside the CDR3, the full variable domain is DTGVSQNPRHKITKRGQNVTFRCDPISEHNRLYWYRQTLGQGPEFLTYFQNEAQLEKSRLLSDRFSAERPKGSFSTLEIQRTEQGDSAMYLCASSSPRDVRHTEAFFGQGTRLTVV.

This clonotype was seen a few times. The chain couples TRBV10-3 to TRBJ1-2; tentatively, D is TRBD1 (6 bases). V was clipped by 6 bases and J by 2 bases, with 10 bases between them. This CDR3 has 13 residues. The V gene's germline CDR1 is ENHRY and CDR2 SYGVKD. DNA of the CDR3: TGTGCCATCAGCTTTACAGGGAACTATGGCTACACCTTC. Translated: CAISFTGNYGYTF.

This clonotype was detected ten times or more. The chain uses TRBV6-1 and TRBJ1-5; D gene unclear. The CDR3 spans 15 residues. The V end was cut by 1 base, the J end by 1 base, with 8 bases between. Germline CDR1 is MNHNS and CDR2 is SASEGT. CDR3 amino acids: CASSEGITSNQPQHF. The CDR3 DNA is TGTGCCAGCAGTGAAGGGATTACCAGCAATCAGCCCCAGCATTTT.

This clonotype was seen at least ten times. The chain is built from TRBV28 and TRBJ2-1, with 8 positions matching TRBD1. CDR1 is MDHEN, CDR2 SYDVKM, per germline. V gave up 6 bases and J gave up 8 bases; unmatched junction bases: 12. The CDR3 consists of 15 residues. CDR3 residues: CASSLTGQGGYEQFF. The CDR3 DNA sequence: TGTGCCAGCAGCCTCACCGGACAGGGCGGGTATGAGCAGTTCTTC.

This clonotype came up a few times. The rearrangement joins TRBV20-1 to TRBJ2-7; D is perhaps TRBD2 (6 bases). Germline CDR1 is DFQATT and CDR2 is SNEGSKA (reference sequence). Deletions cut 7 bases from V and 3 bases from J, with 13 bases between. The CDR3 extends over 12 amino acids. The CDR3 DNA reads TGCAGTGTTCCAGTAGCGGACTACGAGCAGTACTTC. It specifies CSVPVADYEQYF.

The sample holds many counts of this clonotype. The chain links TRBV11-3 to TRBJ2-1; D unresolved. The CDR3 has 18 residues. CDR1 and CDR2 (germline): SGHNT, YENEEA. The V end lost 1 base, the J end lost 0 bases, and 16 bases lay between the germline ends. The CDR3 spells CASSLGTLTIASYNEQFF. In nucleotides, the CDR3 is TGTGCCAGCAGCTTAGGTACTCTTACGATCGCCTCCTACAATGAGCAGTTCTTC.

This clonotype showed up just once. The chain recombines TRBV20-1 with TRBJ1-1; tentative D call: TRBD1 (5 bases). V lost 6 bases and J 5 bases, leaving 19 bases between the germline ends. The CDR3 runs 14 residues. CDR1 is DFQATT and CDR2 is SNEGSKA in the germline V gene (reference sequence). In nucleotides, the CDR3 is TGCAGTGCCCAGGGAGACGGGGAAGAGACTGAAGCTTTCTTT. Its protein is CSAQGDGEETEAFF.

With regard to this clonotype: A read error may be the cause here, since a much bigger clone is one base away. The gene calls are TRBV27 and TRBJ2-1, with D possibly TRBD2 on 5 matching bases. The CDR3 is 12 residues long. CDR1 and CDR2 (germline): MNHEY, SMNVEV (reference sequence). CDR3 protein: CASGENGNGQFF. DNA for the CDR3: TGTGCCAGCGGGGAGAACGGAAATGGGCAGTTCTTC.

This clonotype was seen ten or more times. The chain uses TRBV27 and TRBJ1-5, with D perhaps matching TRBD1 (6 bases). This CDR3 has 14 residues. V was cut by 5 bases and J by 9 bases, with 17 bases left in between. CDR1 is MNHEY and CDR2 is SMNVEV in the germline V gene (reference sequence). The CDR3 DNA reads as TGTGCCAGCAGTCCGGCGGGGGGCTCTTGGCCCCAGCATTTT. Translated: CASSPAGGSWPQHF.

The table lists this clonotype with many counts. The V gene is TRBV2, the J gene TRBJ2-7; weak D call: TRBD1 (6 bases). The CDR3 has 14 residues. The V end lost 2 bases, the J end lost 2 bases, and 10 bases lay between the germline ends. Per germline, CDR1 SNHLY and CDR2 FYNNEI. The CDR3 region is CASSESGQPYEQYF. CDR3 sequence (DNA): TGTGCCAGCAGTGAATCTGGACAGCCCTACGAGCAGTACTTC.

This clonotype was seen more than once but under ten times. This sequence joins TRBV27 and TRBJ1-2; TRBD1 matches at 7 bases. The length of the CDR3 is 13 residues. Losses at the gene ends were 4 bases for V and 8 bases for J; bases not matched to a gene: 7. The germline gives CDR1 MNHEY, CDR2 SMNVEV (reference sequence). CDR3 bases: TGTGCCAGCAGTTCTACAGGGGTGGGGGGCTACACCTTC. Translating it yields CASSSTGVGGYTF.

This clonotype occurred many times. The gene calls are TRBV28 and TRBJ1-2; D might be TRBD1 (5 bases). With 8 bases removed from V and 10 bases from J, the gap between germline ends came to 14 bases. The CDR3 contains 11 residues. Germline V gene data show CDR1 as MDHEN and CDR2 as SYDVKM. For the CDR3, the DNA is TGTGCCAGCCCAGGGAGGTTGGACTACACCTTC. Protein sequence: CASPGRLDYTF.

Ten or more counts support this clonotype. This chain connects TRBV5-1 to TRBJ1-1; tentatively, D is TRBD1 (5 bases). With 6 bases removed from V and 3 bases from J, the gap between germline ends came to 18 bases. This CDR3 region has 15 residues. The germline V gene encodes CDR1 SGHRS and CDR2 YFSETQ. The CDR3 sequence: CASTLGGSEDTEAFF. The CDR3 region has the DNA TGCGCCAGCACCCTTGGGGGGTCTGAGGACACTGAAGCTTTCTTT.

This clonotype has at least ten counts. The chain combines TRBV10-3 with TRBJ1-1, with 7 positions matching TRBD1. Germline V gene sequence: CDR1 ENHRY, CDR2 SYGVKD. Trimming at V came to 3 bases and at J to 1 base, leaving 11 bases not matched to a gene. CDR3 length: 17 amino acids. The CDR3 sequence: CAISERQGSLSNTEAFF. CDR3 in DNA: TGTGCCATCAGTGAAAGACAGGGTAGTTTGTCGAACACTGAAGCTTTCTTT.

This clonotype was seen many times. V and J are TRBV6-2 or TRBV6-3 and TRBJ2-6; D gene uncertain. Trimming cost V 4 bases and J 1 base, with 8 bases left between them. The CDR3 covers 15 residues. Per the germline V gene, CDR1 is MNHEY and CDR2 is SVGEGT. Written as DNA, the CDR3 is TGTGCCAGCAGTTTTTCTGCGTCTGGGGCCAACGTCCTGACTTTC. Encoded protein: CASSFSASGANVLTF.

The chain is built from TRBV2 and TRBJ1-1; unclear D gene. V was pared by 0 bases and J by 9 bases, with 5 bases between. The CDR3 is 11 residues long. CDR1 is SNHLY, CDR2 FYNNEI, per germline. CDR3 sequence (DNA): TGTGCCAGCAGTGAAGCGGGCCAAGCTTTCTTT. This gives the protein CASSEAGQAFF.

This clonotype has at least ten counts. DNA for the CDR3: TGTGCCAGCAGATCGACAGGGAGCCCTCAGCCCCAGCATTTT. This codes for CASRSTGSPQPQHF. The V gene is TRBV27, the J gene TRBJ1-5; TRBD1 matches 7 bases. V lost 6 bases, J lost 6 bases, and 8 bases stayed unmatched. Germline CDR1 MNHEY, CDR2 SMNVEV (reference sequence). The CDR3 length is 14 residues.

The chain employs TRBV2 and TRBJ1-5; unclear D gene. The CDR3 contains 18 residues. Trimming removed 0 bases at V and 0 bases at J, with 15 bases between. Germline V lookup: CDR1 SNHLY, CDR2 FYNNEI. CDR3 amino acids: CASSEALTSVYSNQPQHF. As DNA, the CDR3 is TGTGCCAGCAGTGAAGCGCTTACATCTGTATATAGCAATCAGCCCCAGCATTTT. Drawing the rest from reference TRBV2 and TRBJ1-5, the complete variable domain is EPEVTQTPSHQVTQMGQEVILRCVPISNHLYFYWYRQILGQKVEFLVSFYNNEISEKSEIFDDQFSVERPDGSNFTLKIRSTKLEDSAMYFCASSEALTSVYSNQPQHFGDGTRLSIL.